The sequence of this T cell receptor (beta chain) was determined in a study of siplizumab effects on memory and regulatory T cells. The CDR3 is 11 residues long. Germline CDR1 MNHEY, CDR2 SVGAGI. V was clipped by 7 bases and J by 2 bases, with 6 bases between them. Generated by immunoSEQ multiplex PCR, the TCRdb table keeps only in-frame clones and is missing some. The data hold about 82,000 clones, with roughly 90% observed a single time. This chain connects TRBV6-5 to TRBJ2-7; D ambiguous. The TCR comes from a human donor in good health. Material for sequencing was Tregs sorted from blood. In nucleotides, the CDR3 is TGTGCCAGCACCGAAACCTACGAGCAGTACTTC. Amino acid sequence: CASTETYEQYF.